The 18 T cell receptor beta chains listed next were all sequenced from one sample in a study of shared clonotypes between healthy human individuals. Sequencing used immunoSEQ multiplex PCR; TCRdb keeps in-frame clones, though not all of them. The sample holds some 300,000 clones, roughly 80% seen once. The sequencing input was memory CD4+ T cells sorted from blood. As for subset: CD45RA-negative fraction. These TCRs come from a man aged 30 to 45 in good health.

The rearrangement links TRBV5-1 to TRBJ2-1, with 10 bases identical to TRBD2. The CDR3 totals 16 residues. Germline CDR1 reads SGHRS; CDR2 reads YFSETQ. Trimming removed 0 bases from V and 7 bases from J; junction bases left unmatched: 7. CDR3 nucleotide sequence: TGCGCCAGCAGCTTGGGGCCTAGCGGGAGCGTGAATGAGCAGTTCTTC. It encodes CASSLGPSGSVNEQFF. Filled out from reference TRBV5-1 and TRBJ2-1, the complete variable domain reads KAGVTQTPRYLIKTRGQQVTLSCSPISGHRSVSWYQQTPGQGLQFLFEYFSETQRNKGNFPGRFSGRQFSNSRSEMNVSTLELGDSALYLCASSLGPSGSVNEQFFGPGTRLTVL.

V is TRBV30 and J is TRBJ1-1; 11 positions match TRBD1. This CDR3 has 15 residues. Germline values: CDR1 GTSNPN, CDR2 SVGIG (reference sequence). J gave up 4 bases and V 3 bases, and 7 bases lay outside the gene matches. The CDR3 region has the DNA TGTGCCTGGAGAACTCCGGGGACAGGGGGCACTGAAGCTTTCTTT. It codes for CAWRTPGTGGTEAFF.

This clone was counted only a few times. This chain uses TRBV9 with TRBJ2-2; D remains unclear. V lost 0 bases to trimming and J lost 4 bases, with 13 bases between them. Germline V gene sequence: CDR1 SGDLS, CDR2 YYNGEE. There are 16 residues in the CDR3. The CDR3 is CASSVEISMITGELFF. The CDR3 region has the DNA TGTGCCAGCAGCGTAGAAATAAGTATGATCACCGGGGAGCTGTTTTTT.

This clone was observed once. The chain uses TRBV5-6 and TRBJ2-5; 12 bases are shared with TRBD2. This CDR3 is 19 amino acids long. Trimming at V came to 0 bases and at J to 4 bases, leaving 13 bases not matched to a gene. Germline V gives CDR1 SGHDT, CDR2 YYEEEE. CDR3 sequence: CASSLGPSRLAGVSETQYF. The CDR3, as DNA: TGTGCCAGCAGCTTGGGACCCTCACGACTAGCGGGAGTTTCAGAGACCCAGTACTTC. Full variable domain (outside the CDR3, taken from reference TRBV5-6 and TRBJ2-5): DAGVTQSPTHLIKTRGQQVTLRCSPKSGHDTVSWYQQALGQGPQFIFQYYEEEERQRGNFPDRFSGHQFPNYSSELNVNALLLGDSALYLCASSLGPSRLAGVSETQYFGPGTRLLVL.

Concerning this clone itself: Germline is not matched at one junction end, which may reflect a read error. The V call is TRBV28, the J call TRBJ2-2; D may be TRBD2 (6 bases). The germline V gene has CDR1 MDHEN and CDR2 SYDVKM. The CDR3 runs to 20 residues. This CDR3 is CASRPRQDSGSTAWARELFF. The CDR3 coding sequence is TGTGCAAGCAGGCCTAGGCAGGACTCCGGGAGCACAGCGTGGGCCCGGGAGCTGTTTTTT.

This clone appeared many times. The V gene is TRBV5-1, the J gene TRBJ1-2, with TRBD1 identical over 8 bases. Germline CDR1 is SGHRS and CDR2 is YFSETQ. CDR3 length equals 20 residues. The V and J ends lost 3 bases and 0 bases, in that order; junction bases with no gene match: 19. This CDR3 reads CASSSPIITGTGLANYGYTF. The CDR3 coding sequence is TGCGCCAGCAGCTCCCCTATTATTACCGGGACAGGACTAGCTAACTATGGCTACACCTTC.

In regard to this clone: An end of the junction differs from the germline gene, which may be a read error. The same CDR3 is also encoded by other DNA sequences in this sample. J is TRBJ2-6 and V is TRBV2; 9 positions agree with TRBD1. From germline, CDR1 is SNHLY and CDR2 FYNNEI. The CDR3 consists of 18 residues. The DNA for the CDR3 is TGTGCCAGCAGGAAAGCCGGGACAGGGTTCTCTGGGGCCAACGTCCTGACCTTC. Protein product: CASRKAGTGFSGANVLTF.

V is TRBV19 and J is TRBJ2-7; 9 positions match TRBD1. The CDR3 contains 16 residues. From germline, CDR1 is LNHDA and CDR2 SQIVND (reference sequence). With 3 bases clipped from V and 2 bases from J, the junction kept 8 bases outside the gene matches. As DNA, the CDR3 is TGTGCCAGTAGTATCGGGCACAGGGGGCTTGCCTACGAGCAGTACTTC. It yields the protein CASSIGHRGLAYEQYF.

This chain joins TRBV28 and TRBJ2-7, with 10 bases that match TRBD1. This CDR3 is built from 17 residues. Germline V gene data show CDR1 as MDHEN and CDR2 as SYDVKM. With V trimmed by 4 bases and J by 0 bases, 9 bases remained unmatched. This chain's CDR3 is CASSSPTGGQSSYEQYF. The CDR3 nucleotides are TGTGCCAGCAGTTCGCCGACAGGGGGCCAGAGCTCCTACGAGCAGTACTTC.

This chain links TRBV7-8 with TRBJ2-7; 10 bases are shared with TRBD2. Germline V lookup: CDR1 SGHVS, CDR2 FQNEAQ. This CDR3 comprises 20 residues. Trimming at V came to 1 base and at J to 4 bases, leaving 19 bases not matched to a gene. The CDR3 bases are TGTGCCAGCAGCTTAGAGGGTGGGGGGACTAGCGATGGAGATGCATACGAGCAGTACTTC. Its translation: CASSLEGGGTSDGDAYEQYF.

The chain has TRBV6-1 and TRBJ2-3, with 11 bases identical to TRBD2. CDR1 is MNHNS, CDR2 SASEGT, per germline. This CDR3 has 15 residues. Unmatched junction bases numbered 6, after V lost 8 bases and J lost 2 bases. The CDR3 loop is CASLRLAGFTDTQYF. The CDR3 region has the DNA TGTGCCAGCCTCCGACTAGCGGGATTCACAGATACGCAGTATTTT.

The rearrangement links TRBV13 to TRBJ2-1; weak D call: TRBD2 (5 bases). CDR1 PRHDT and CDR2 FYEKMQ come from the germline V gene (reference sequence). The CDR3 is 11 amino acids. V was cut by 6 bases and J by 9 bases, with 9 bases left in between. CDR3 in DNA: TGTGCCAGCAGGTGGACTTCTGAGCAGTTCTTC. It specifies CASRWTSEQFF.

V is TRBV10-2 and J is TRBJ1-2, with unresolved D. With 2 bases removed from V and 2 bases from J, the gap between germline ends came to 3 bases. The germline CDR1 and CDR2 sequences are WSHSY and SAAADI. This CDR3 is 12 amino acids long. CDR3 loop: CASSEGNYGYTF. The CDR3 coding sequence is TGCGCCAGCAGTGAGGGGAACTATGGCTACACCTTC.

For this clone: Different DNA sequences within this sample yield the same CDR3. Here the CDR3 reads CASSRQGAYEQYF. The CDR3 coding sequence is TGTGCCAGCAGCCGACAGGGGGCGTACGAGCAGTACTTC. The genes are TRBV7-6 and TRBJ2-7; 10 nucleotides line up with TRBD1. J was trimmed by 4 bases and V by 5 bases; bases with no gene match: 2. Germline V gene lookup returns CDR1 SGHVS and CDR2 FNYEAQ. The CDR3 has 13 residues.

The chain joins TRBV30 to TRBJ2-7; 8 bases are shared with TRBD1. Germline V lookup: CDR1 GTSNPN, CDR2 SVGIG (reference sequence). CDR3 size: 11 residues. V was clipped by 4 bases and J by 9 bases; unmatched bases: 5. CDR3 sequence (DNA): TGTGCCTGGACTGGACAGGGTCGGCAGTACTTC. This codes for CAWTGQGRQYF.

This clone appeared a few times. The chain has TRBV5-1 and TRBJ2-5; no clear D. Trimming left V 0 bases short and J 5 bases short, with 11 bases between. Per germline, CDR1 SGHRS and CDR2 YFSETQ. CDR3 length: 14 amino acids. CDR3 sequence (DNA): TGCGCCAGCAGCTTGGCGACAAACGGGGAGACCCAGTACTTC. Translated, it gives CASSLATNGETQYF. The full variable domain, rest sourced from reference TRBV5-1 and TRBJ2-5, is KAGVTQTPRYLIKTRGQQVTLSCSPISGHRSVSWYQQTPGQGLQFLFEYFSETQRNKGNFPGRFSGRQFSNSRSEMNVSTLELGDSALYLCASSLATNGETQYFGPGTRLLVL.

This clone was seen just once. The CDR3 DNA sequence: TGTGCCAGCAGCCCCTACAGGGCTAACTACGAGCAGTACTTC. Its translation: CASSPYRANYEQYF. The V call is TRBV5-6, the J call TRBJ2-7; the D gene is possibly TRBD1 (6 bases). In germline, CDR1 is SGHDT, CDR2 YYEEEE. V shed 4 bases and J shed 3 bases, with 14 bases lying between them. There are 14 residues in the CDR3.

As DNA, the CDR3 is TGTGCCAGCAGCTTAGGTACCAGTCATAGCAATCAGCCCCAGCATTTT. Encoded protein: CASSLGTSHSNQPQHF. The chain recombines TRBV7-8 with TRBJ1-5; D is ambiguous. This CDR3 comprises 16 residues. Per germline, CDR1 SGHVS and CDR2 FQNEAQ. Trimming took off 1 base at V and 0 bases at J, with 10 bases between the two ends.